This TCR beta chain is from a study of blood T cell repertoires in COVID-19. Produced via immunoSEQ multiplex PCR; TCRdb's table is partial and in-frame only. The table lists approximately 150,000 clones, roughly four fifths of them singletons. V was clipped by 1 base and J by 7 bases; unmatched bases: 7. Per the germline V gene, CDR1 is SEHNR and CDR2 is FQNEAQ (reference sequence). This CDR3 is built from 15 residues. This chain uses TRBV7-9 with TRBJ2-3; 8 bases match TRBD1. Sequenced input: peripheral blood. This sequence originates from a woman of 80 years or more with acute or convalescent COVID-19. The DNA of the CDR3 is TGTGCCAGCAGCTTAGGTCGAGACAGGGGACATACGCAGTATTTT. This gives the protein CASSLGRDRGHTQYF.